The next 23 T cell receptor beta chains were all read from a single sample in a study of T cells expressing NK-cell markers (dated by TCRdb to the early 2020s). The library was prepared using 5' RACE. The sequencer listed for this sample is Illumina HiSeq 2000. TCRdb reprocessed the sequencing reads and holds a single record per CDR3 protein sequence, with no DNA. This specimen's table enumerates 500,000 or so distinct CDR3 sequences. The top ten clones comprise 3% to 4.5% of the sample. Sequencing was carried out using blood T cells: a sorted CD56 or NKG2C T cell subset, CD4+ or CD8+ T cells, or bulk PBMC T cells (not recorded which). The receptor source for this set is a man aged 18 to 30 in good health. Donor details come from another sample of the same person, matched by shared clones.

V usage is TRBV27 and J usage is TRBJ2-2. Germline CDR1 is MNHEY and CDR2 is SMNVEV (reference sequence). This CDR3 spans 13 amino acids. The CDR3 sequence: CASRDGHTGELFF.

This rearrangement joins TRBV12-3 or TRBV12-4 to TRBJ2-7; TCRdb's D call, TRBD2, is unchecked because there is no DNA. CDR3 length equals 15 residues. The CDR3 is CASKGLAGGPYEQYF.

J is TRBJ2-5 and V is TRBV5-6; TCRdb calls TRBD1, which cannot be checked without DNA. CDR1 and CDR2 from the germline V gene are SGHDT and YYEEEE. The CDR3 contains 16 residues. CDR3 residues: CASSVTGVRLPESQYF.

V gene TRBV20-1 combines with J gene TRBJ2-7; TCRdb outputs TRBD2, but without DNA this stays unchecked. This CDR3 contains 17 residues. Per the germline V gene, CDR1 is DFQATT and CDR2 is SNEGSKA (reference sequence). Here the CDR3 reads CSARDIGLAGGTYEQYF.

V and J are TRBV3-1 and TRBJ1-1; TCRdb names TRBD1, which stays unverified in the absence of DNA. This CDR3 is built from 12 residues. Germline CDR1 and CDR2: LGHDT and YNNKEL (reference sequence). CDR3 sequence reads: CASSQATGEAFF. The full variable domain, its missing parts supplied by reference TRBV3-1 and TRBJ1-1, is DTAVSQTPKYLVTQMGNDKSIKCEQNLGHDTMYWYKQDSKKFLKIMFSYNNKELIINETVPNRFSPKSPDKAHLNLHINSLELGDSAVYFCASSQATGEAFFGQGTRLTVV.

The chain recombines TRBV3-1 with TRBJ2-2. Germline loops: CDR1 LGHDT, CDR2 YNNKEL (reference sequence). The CDR3 is made up of 14 amino acids. The CDR3 reads CASSQESHSGELFF.

V usage is TRBV27 and J usage is TRBJ2-2; absent DNA, TCRdb's TRBD1 call cannot be checked. Germline assignment: CDR1 MNHEY and CDR2 SMNVEV (reference sequence). This CDR3 region has 14 residues. The CDR3 loop reads CASRDRGNTGELFF.

The V call is TRBV18, the J call TRBJ2-1; TCRdb reports TRBD1, a call that lacks DNA to check it against. Germline loops: CDR1 KGHSH, CDR2 LQKENI. The CDR3 is made up of 15 amino acids. CDR3 sequence reads: CASSGRTGVTNEQFF.

V usage is TRBV6-1 and J usage is TRBJ1-4; TCRdb reports TRBD1, a call that lacks DNA to check it against. This CDR3 comprises 15 residues. The germline V gene has CDR1 MNHNS and CDR2 SASEGT. The CDR3 here is CASSGQEPTNEKLFF.

The V call is TRBV20-1, the J call TRBJ1-5; TCRdb reports TRBD1, a call that lacks DNA to check it against. CDR1 is DFQATT, CDR2 SNEGSKA, per germline (reference sequence). This CDR3 has 13 amino acids. CDR3 in amino acids: CSACPRGNQPQHF.

The chain links TRBV20-1 to TRBJ2-3; with no DNA, the TCRdb D assignment of TRBD2 cannot be verified. Germline CDR1 is DFQATT and CDR2 is SNEGSKA (reference sequence). The CDR3 totals 18 residues. CDR3 in amino acids: CSARLDPRQRESTDTQYF.

This rearrangement joins TRBV4-1 to TRBJ2-5; with no DNA, the TCRdb D assignment of TRBD1 cannot be verified. The CDR3 totals 13 residues. Germline V lookup: CDR1 MGHRA, CDR2 YSYEKL. The CDR3 spells CASSQDTWTGQYF.

The rearrangement joins TRBV9 to TRBJ2-2; the D gene TCRdb calls, TRBD2, cannot be checked with no DNA. Germline V gene lookup returns CDR1 SGDLS and CDR2 YYNGEE. The CDR3 spans 16 residues. The CDR3 spells CASSVEGLPFTGELFF.

This chain uses TRBV9 with TRBJ1-1; TCRdb selects TRBD1, and the lack of DNA leaves this call unchecked. Per the germline V gene, CDR1 is SGDLS and CDR2 is YYNGEE. The CDR3 runs 15 residues. The CDR3 loop reads CASSVGWGVNTEAFF.

V and J are TRBV14 and TRBJ1-1; lacking DNA, the TRBD1 call made by TCRdb goes unchecked. Per the germline V gene, CDR1 is SGHDN and CDR2 is FVKESK. The CDR3 contains 16 residues. This CDR3 is CASSQDKGQGDTEAFF.

This chain links TRBV6-5 with TRBJ2-5; TCRdb proposes TRBD1, but this gene call is untestable without DNA. The CDR3 is made up of 15 amino acids. The V gene's germline CDR1 is MNHEY and CDR2 SVGAGI. The CDR3 loop reads CASSYSSQGVETQYF.

The chain uses TRBV5-6 and TRBJ2-7; absent DNA, TCRdb's TRBD2 call cannot be checked. This CDR3 contains 15 residues. Per the germline V gene, CDR1 is SGHDT and CDR2 is YYEEEE. The CDR3 sequence is CASSLAAGPFEEQYF.

This rearrangement joins TRBV6-2 or TRBV6-3 to TRBJ1-4; TCRdb lists TRBD1, though no DNA is available to test this call. CDR3 size: 17 residues. Germline lookup yields CDR1 MNHEY and CDR2 SVGEGT. Here the CDR3 reads CASSLPLTGATNEKLFF.

The chain links TRBV6-1 to TRBJ2-1; as DNA is missing, the TRBD2 call by TCRdb cannot be tested. Germline V gene data show CDR1 as MNHNS and CDR2 as SASEGT. This CDR3 has 16 residues. CDR3 residues: CASSRSGTSGRGGGFF.

The chain combines TRBV2 with TRBJ1-2. Germline CDR1 SNHLY, CDR2 FYNNEI. The CDR3 consists of 14 residues. CDR3 residues: CASSPKGPTYGYTF.

V is TRBV7-2 and J is TRBJ2-1. There are 14 residues in the CDR3. CDR1 is SGHTA, CDR2 FQGNSA, per germline. CDR3 in amino acids: CASSPDNFYNEQFF.

This chain connects TRBV5-1 to TRBJ2-3. The CDR3 consists of 15 residues. CDR1 is SGHRS and CDR2 is YFSETQ in the germline V gene. This chain's CDR3 is CASSLGLSGADTQYF.

This chain joins TRBV24-1 and TRBJ2-1; TCRdb calls TRBD1, which cannot be checked without DNA. CDR3 length: 15 residues. CDR1 and CDR2 (germline): KGHDR, SFDVKD. The CDR3 reads CATRGVAGVLNEQFF.